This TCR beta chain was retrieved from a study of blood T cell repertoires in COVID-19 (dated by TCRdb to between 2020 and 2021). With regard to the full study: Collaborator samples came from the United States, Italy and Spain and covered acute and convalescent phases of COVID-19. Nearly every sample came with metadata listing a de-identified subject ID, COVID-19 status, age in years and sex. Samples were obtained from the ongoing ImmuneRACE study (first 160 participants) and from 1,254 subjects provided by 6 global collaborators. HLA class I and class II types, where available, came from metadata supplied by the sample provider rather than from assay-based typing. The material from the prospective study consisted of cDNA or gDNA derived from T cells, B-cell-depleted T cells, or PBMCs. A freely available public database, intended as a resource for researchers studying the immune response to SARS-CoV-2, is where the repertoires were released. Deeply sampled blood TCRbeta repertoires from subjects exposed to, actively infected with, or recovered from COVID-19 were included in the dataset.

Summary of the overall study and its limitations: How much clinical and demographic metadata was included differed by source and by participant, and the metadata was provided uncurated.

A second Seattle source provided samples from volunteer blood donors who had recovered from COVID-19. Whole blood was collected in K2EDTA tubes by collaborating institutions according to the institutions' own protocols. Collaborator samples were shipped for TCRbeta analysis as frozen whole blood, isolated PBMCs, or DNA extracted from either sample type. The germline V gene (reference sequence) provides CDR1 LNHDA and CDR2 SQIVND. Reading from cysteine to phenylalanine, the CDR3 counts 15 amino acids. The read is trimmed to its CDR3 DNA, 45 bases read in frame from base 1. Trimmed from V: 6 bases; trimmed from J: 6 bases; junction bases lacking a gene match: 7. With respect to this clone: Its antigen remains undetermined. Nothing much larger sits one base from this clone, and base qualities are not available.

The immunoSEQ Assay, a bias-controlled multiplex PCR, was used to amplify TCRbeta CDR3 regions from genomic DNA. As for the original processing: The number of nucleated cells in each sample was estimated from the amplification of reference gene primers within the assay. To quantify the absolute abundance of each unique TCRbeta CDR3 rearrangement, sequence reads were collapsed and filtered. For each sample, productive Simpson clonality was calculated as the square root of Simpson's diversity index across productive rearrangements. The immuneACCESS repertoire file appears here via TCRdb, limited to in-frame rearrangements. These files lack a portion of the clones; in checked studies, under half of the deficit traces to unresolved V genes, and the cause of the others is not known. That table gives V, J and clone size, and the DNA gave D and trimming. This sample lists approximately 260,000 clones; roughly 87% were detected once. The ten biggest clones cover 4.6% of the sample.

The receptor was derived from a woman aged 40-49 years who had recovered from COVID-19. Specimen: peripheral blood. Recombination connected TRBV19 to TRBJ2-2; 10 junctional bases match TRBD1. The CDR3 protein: CASSGTGDGSGELFF. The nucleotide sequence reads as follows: TGTGCCAGTAGCGGGACAGGGGATGGTTCCGGGGAGCTGTTTTTT.